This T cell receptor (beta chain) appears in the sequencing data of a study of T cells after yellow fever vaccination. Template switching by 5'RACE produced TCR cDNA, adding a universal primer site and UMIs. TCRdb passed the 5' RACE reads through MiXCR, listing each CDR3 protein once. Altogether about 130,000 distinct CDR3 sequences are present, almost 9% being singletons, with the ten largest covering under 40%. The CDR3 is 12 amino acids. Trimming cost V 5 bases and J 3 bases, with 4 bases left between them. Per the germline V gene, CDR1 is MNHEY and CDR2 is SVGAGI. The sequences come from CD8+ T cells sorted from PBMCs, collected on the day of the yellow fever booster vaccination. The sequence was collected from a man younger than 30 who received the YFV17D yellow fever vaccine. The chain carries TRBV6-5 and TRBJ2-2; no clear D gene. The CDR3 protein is CASSMYTGELFF. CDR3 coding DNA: TGTGCCAGCAGTATGTACACCGGGGAGCTGTTTTTT.